This T cell receptor beta chain was profiled in a study of cytomegalovirus exposure and HLA in healthy donors. The PCR contained 60 Vbeta and 13 Jbeta primers. Measured with immunoSEQ multiplex PCR; TCRdb has only the in-frame clones, and not every one. The profile shows 60,000 to 70,000 clones, over 75% of them singletons. Germline V CDR1 and CDR2: LNHNV, YYDKDF (reference sequence). The CDR3 loop spans 14 amino acids. V lost 1 base, J lost 2 bases, and 2 bases stayed unmatched. The chain uses TRBV15 and TRBJ2-7; the match to TRBD1 covers 7 bases. The sequenced material came from PBMCs. This clonotype was obtained from a woman in her 30s in good health and CMV-seronegative. CDR3 sequence reads: CATSRVTGAYEQYF. Written as DNA, the CDR3 is TGTGCCACCAGCAGAGTAACAGGGGCCTACGAGCAGTACTTC.